These 32 T cell receptor beta chains were sequenced from one sample in a study of OX40 agonist ivuxolimab in advanced cancers. This table comes from immunoSEQ multiplex PCR, and its TCRdb copy is limited to in-frame clones, with some not included. The sample lists about 84,000 clones, approximately 89% occurring once. Sequenced here: CD4+ or CD8+ T cells sorted from blood, sampled in a trial of the OX40 agonist ivuxolimab. All receptors come from an adult with an advanced solid tumor such as melanoma, head and neck, liver or kidney cancer.

J is TRBJ2-5 and V is TRBV2; TRBD2 aligns across 8 bases. Trimming cost V 6 bases and J 5 bases; bases outside gene matches: 11. The CDR3 sequence is 15 residues long. Germline V gene lookup returns CDR1 SNHLY and CDR2 FYNNEI. In DNA form, the CDR3 reads TGTGCCAGCAGCGTCGCAGGACTAGCTGGGGAGACCCAGTACTTC. Its protein is CASSVAGLAGETQYF.

The chain employs TRBV6-1 and TRBJ1-4, with D uncertain. V lost 8 bases, J lost 7 bases, and 14 bases lay in between. The germline CDR1 and CDR2 sequences are MNHNS and SASEGT. The CDR3 spans 13 residues. The CDR3 DNA follows: TGTGCCAGCTCGTGGGGAAACGGTGAAAAACTGTTTTTT. Its protein product is CASSWGNGEKLFF.

The V call is TRBV2, the J call TRBJ1-1; D is undetermined. This CDR3 has 12 amino acids. Germline lookup yields CDR1 SNHLY and CDR2 FYNNEI. Trimming took off 8 bases at V and 5 bases at J, with 12 bases between the two ends. The CDR3 protein is CASAERRTEAFF. The CDR3 DNA reads TGTGCCAGCGCGGAGCGCCGGACTGAAGCTTTCTTT.

This clone is a singleton in its sample. The chain uses TRBV28 and TRBJ2-7; D unclear. Germline CDR1 MDHEN, CDR2 SYDVKM. V shed 4 bases and J shed 4 bases, with 17 bases lying between them. This CDR3 contains 15 residues. The CDR3 bases are TGTGCCAGCAGTTCCCCCGGGTGGGCCGGTTACGAGCAGTACTTC. Translated, it gives CASSSPGWAGYEQYF.

The chain is built from TRBV10-3 and TRBJ1-6, with 8 bases identical to TRBD1. The ends lost 6 bases at V and 9 bases at J; junction bases unmatched: 4. From germline, CDR1 is ENHRY and CDR2 SYGVKD. The CDR3 runs 13 residues. In nucleotides, the CDR3 is TGTGCCATCAGGGACAGGGATGGTTCACCCCTCCACTTT. Amino acid sequence: CAIRDRDGSPLHF.

CDR3: CASSGAWTGKNIQYF. Here the CDR3 DNA reads TGTGCCAGCAGCGGGGCATGGACAGGGAAAAACATTCAGTACTTC. The V call is TRBV27, the J call TRBJ2-4; 8 bases fit TRBD1. Trimming removed 6 bases from V and 4 bases from J; junction bases left unmatched: 8. The CDR3 spans 15 residues. Looked up from germline, CDR1 is MNHEY and CDR2 is SMNVEV (reference sequence).

The rearrangement uses TRBV7-3 and TRBJ2-1; D possibly corresponds to TRBD1 (6 bases). V was pared by 0 bases and J by 4 bases, with 10 bases between. The length of the CDR3 is 15 residues. Germline CDR1 SGHTA, CDR2 FQGTGA. The CDR3 is CASSLTWDTYNEQFF. CDR3 nucleotide sequence: TGTGCCAGCAGCTTAACGTGGGACACATACAATGAGCAGTTCTTC.

The chain joins TRBV30 to TRBJ2-5; tentative D call: TRBD1 (5 bases). Looked up from germline, CDR1 is GTSNPN and CDR2 is SVGIG (reference sequence). The CDR3 runs 12 residues. Trimming took 2 bases from V and 4 from J, leaving 8 bases between them. The CDR3 bases are TGTGCCTGGAGTAGGGGTGGAGAGACCCAGTACTTC. It yields the protein CAWSRGGETQYF.

For this clone: Other nucleotide sequences in the sample specify the same CDR3. The gene calls are TRBV5-6 and TRBJ2-2, with D unclear. The V gene lost 0 bases and the J gene lost 3 bases, with 3 bases spanning the gap. Looked up from germline, CDR1 is SGHDT and CDR2 is YYEEEE. The CDR3 is made up of 13 amino acids. In nucleotides, the CDR3 is TGTGCCAGCAGCTTGGTGGACACCGGGGAGCTGTTTTTT. It specifies CASSLVDTGELFF.

V usage is TRBV7-6 and J usage is TRBJ2-5; no clear D. V was shortened by 8 bases and J by 1 base, with 8 bases between the two germline ends. There are 12 residues in the CDR3. CDR1 SGHVS and CDR2 FNYEAQ come from the germline V gene. The CDR3 protein is CASEQPQETQYF. CDR3 in DNA: TGTGCCAGCGAACAGCCCCAAGAGACCCAGTACTTC. Filled out from reference TRBV7-6 and TRBJ2-5, the complete variable domain reads GAGVSQSPRYKVTKRGQDVALRCDPISGHVSLYWYRQALGQGPEFLTYFNYEAQQDKSGLPNDRFSAERPEGSISTLTIQRTEQRDSAMYRCASEQPQETQYFGPGTRLLVL.

The chain has TRBV28 and TRBJ1-5, with a tentative D call TRBD1 (5 bases). Germline assignment: CDR1 MDHEN and CDR2 SYDVKM. Deletions cut 4 bases from V and 7 bases from J, with 23 bases between. This CDR3 is 17 amino acids long. CDR3: CASSSPGLGVSSQPQHF. In DNA form, the CDR3 reads TGTGCCAGCAGTTCCCCCGGGTTGGGGGTTAGTAGCCAGCCCCAGCATTTT.

This clone has more than one count but fewer than ten. The chain links TRBV30 to TRBJ2-1; tentative D call: TRBD2 (5 bases). The germline V gene encodes CDR1 GTSNPN and CDR2 SVGIG (reference sequence). The CDR3 extends over 13 amino acids. V was clipped by 3 bases and J by 7 bases, with 13 bases between them. The CDR3 region is CAWRADWPNEQFF. The CDR3 region has the DNA TGTGCCTGGAGAGCGGACTGGCCAAATGAGCAGTTCTTC.

This clone showed up just a few times. The chain couples TRBV7-2 to TRBJ2-2; D may be TRBD2 (5 bases). Germline CDR1 SGHTA, CDR2 FQGNSA. The CDR3 extends over 13 amino acids. V was shortened by 1 base and J by 7 bases, with 7 bases between the two germline ends. CDR3 region: CASSLVRGGELFF. CDR3 nucleotide sequence: TGTGCCAGCAGCTTAGTTCGGGGCGGGGAGCTGTTTTTT.

The chain carries TRBV5-4 and TRBJ2-7; D is possibly TRBD1 (6 bases). From germline, CDR1 is SGHNT and CDR2 YYREEE (reference sequence). The CDR3 spans 15 residues. Trimming left V 6 bases short and J 1 base short, with 17 bases between. The CDR3 nucleotides read TGTGCCAGCACCCTGCGGCAGGGGAGTTCCTACGAGCAGTACTTC. Residues: CASTLRQGSSYEQYF.

By share of the sample, this clone is medium-sized. The same CDR3 also results from other DNA sequences found in this sample. The chain recombines TRBV7-9 with TRBJ1-1; D remains unclear. The germline V gene has CDR1 SEHNR and CDR2 FQNEAQ (reference sequence). The CDR3 sequence is 13 residues long. The V and J ends lost 0 bases and 1 base respectively, with 3 bases between them. Here the CDR3 reads CASSLAWNTEAFF. Written as DNA, the CDR3 is TGTGCCAGCAGCTTAGCCTGGAACACTGAAGCTTTCTTT.

V and J are TRBV7-2 and TRBJ1-4, with 8 bases aligning to TRBD1. V dropped 3 bases and J dropped 8; count of bases not matched to a gene: 11. Germline V gene lookup returns CDR1 SGHTA and CDR2 FQGNSA. This CDR3 comprises 16 residues. The CDR3, as DNA: TGTGCCAGCAGCTTGGTCAGGGGGCGTGAAGCGGAAAAACTGTTTTTT. Protein: CASSLVRGREAEKLFF.

This rearrangement joins TRBV5-1 to TRBJ1-1; 10 bases agree with TRBD1. The CDR3 sequence is 16 residues long. Germline trimming cut 0 bases from V and 5 bases from J; bases unmatched to any gene: 7. Germline CDR1 reads SGHRS; CDR2 reads YFSETQ. The CDR3 protein is CASSLGGTGARTEAFF. The DNA of the CDR3 is TGCGCCAGCAGCTTGGGCGGGACAGGGGCTAGAACTGAAGCTTTCTTT.

The rearrangement links TRBV20-1 to TRBJ1-6; no reliable D call. Trimming removed 6 bases from V and 5 bases from J, with 5 bases in between. Germline lookup yields CDR1 DFQATT and CDR2 SNEGSKA (reference sequence). CDR3 length equals 11 residues. For the CDR3, the DNA is TGCAGTGCAAAACATAATTCACCCCTCCACTTT. Encoded protein: CSAKHNSPLHF.

This clone showed up just a few times. The same CDR3 arises from other DNA sequences in this sample as well. The chain carries TRBV4-3 and TRBJ2-7; no clear D. The CDR3 is made up of 16 amino acids. V lost 0 bases, J lost 3 bases, and 15 bases lay in between. The germline V gene encodes CDR1 LGHNA and CDR2 YSLEER. CDR3 DNA sequence: TGCGCCAGCAGCCAAGAGGTTGATAGTGGGTTCTACGAGCAGTACTTC. Protein: CASSQEVDSGFYEQYF.

The rearrangement joins TRBV19 to TRBJ1-2; TRBD1 might be the D (6 bases). This CDR3 has 12 amino acids. The V end was cut by 4 bases, the J end by 8 bases, with 11 bases between. CDR1 is LNHDA, CDR2 SQIVND, per germline (reference sequence). The CDR3 sequence: CASSRGQRGYTF. DNA for the CDR3: TGTGCCAGTAGTAGGGGGCAGAGAGGCTACACCTTC. Together with reference TRBV19 and TRBJ1-2, the CDR3 gives the full variable domain: DGGITQSPKYLFRKEGQNVTLSCEQNLNHDAMYWYRQDPGQGLRLIYYSQIVNDFQKGDIAEGYSVSREKKESFPLTVTSAQKNPTAFYLCASSRGQRGYTFGSGTRLTVV.

The chain is built from TRBV27 and TRBJ1-1, with TRBD1 as a possible D gene (5 bases). CDR3 length equals 13 residues. The V gene lost 6 bases and the J gene lost 1 base, with 9 bases spanning the gap. The germline V gene encodes CDR1 MNHEY and CDR2 SMNVEV (reference sequence). The CDR3 bases are TGTGCCAGCAGAACCGGGACGAACACTGAAGCTTTCTTT. Protein: CASRTGTNTEAFF.

V usage is TRBV7-8 and J usage is TRBJ2-7; TRBD1 is a possible D gene (5 bases). Trimming took 6 bases from V and 3 from J, leaving 15 bases between them. In germline, CDR1 is SGHVS, CDR2 FQNEAQ. The CDR3 is 14 amino acids. CDR3: CASRMTGQGYEQYF. CDR3 nucleotides: TGTGCCAGCAGAATGACTGGACAAGGCTACGAGCAGTACTTC.

The V and J genes are TRBV5-1 and TRBJ2-5; D might be TRBD1 (6 bases). The germline V and J ends were trimmed by 3 bases and 2 bases, with 8 bases remaining between them. This CDR3 spans 13 amino acids. The germline V gene has CDR1 SGHRS and CDR2 YFSETQ. The CDR3 DNA is TGCGCCAGCAGCTCGACAGGACAAGAGACCCAGTACTTC. Protein sequence: CASSSTGQETQYF. The whole variable domain, remainder taken from reference TRBV5-1 and TRBJ2-5, is KAGVTQTPRYLIKTRGQQVTLSCSPISGHRSVSWYQQTPGQGLQFLFEYFSETQRNKGNFPGRFSGRQFSNSRSEMNVSTLELGDSALYLCASSSTGQETQYFGPGTRLLVL.

The chain uses TRBV10-1 and TRBJ1-2, with TRBD1 as a possible D gene (5 bases). The CDR3 length is 16 residues. Trimming left V 3 bases short and J 8 bases short, with 22 bases between. Germline lookup yields CDR1 WNHNN and CDR2 SYGVQD (reference sequence). CDR3 nucleotide sequence: TGCGCCAGCAGTGACATGGGGCGCAAAGACTCGGAAGGCTACACCTTC. This encodes CASSDMGRKDSEGYTF.

For the CDR3, the DNA is TGTGCCAGCAGCTTGGTCCCGGATACCGGGGAGCTGTTTTTT. Translating gives CASSLVPDTGELFF. This chain joins TRBV5-5 and TRBJ2-2, with D unresolved. V was cut by 0 bases and J by 5 bases, with 8 bases left in between. The CDR3 is made up of 14 amino acids. The germline CDR1 and CDR2 sequences are SGHKS and YYEKEE (reference sequence).

The count of this clone is one. The chain recombines TRBV19 with TRBJ1-2; D not certain. Deletions cut 5 bases from V and 4 bases from J, with 8 bases between. This CDR3 is 12 amino acids long. Per the germline V gene, CDR1 is LNHDA and CDR2 is SQIVND (reference sequence). The CDR3 coding sequence is TGTGCCAGTAGTCCGGGTACCTATGGCTACACCTTC. This codes for CASSPGTYGYTF.

This rearrangement joins TRBV6-5 to TRBJ1-1, with D tentatively TRBD1 (6 bases). The CDR3 has 16 amino acids. Germline CDR1 is MNHEY and CDR2 is SVGAGI. The V and J ends lost 0 bases and 0 bases respectively, with 11 bases between them. CDR3 amino acids: CASSYSDRGMNTEAFF. CDR3 bases: TGTGCCAGCAGTTACTCGGACAGAGGGATGAACACTGAAGCTTTCTTT.

The chain combines TRBV28 with TRBJ2-2; the match to TRBD1 covers 7 bases. The CDR3 sequence is 16 residues long. Germline lookup yields CDR1 MDHEN and CDR2 SYDVKM. V shed 4 bases and J 7 bases; nucleotides not matched to a gene: 12. The CDR3, as DNA: TGTGCCAGCAGTTCCCCTCGAAGGGGGCAGGTCGGGGAGCTGTTTTTT. This encodes CASSSPRRGQVGELFF.

The rearrangement links TRBV13 to TRBJ2-3; 11 bases align to TRBD2. J gave up 7 bases and V 3 bases, and 6 bases lay outside the gene matches. CDR1 is PRHDT, CDR2 FYEKMQ, per germline (reference sequence). The CDR3 loop spans 15 amino acids. The CDR3 here is CASSFGTSGTNTQYF. The DNA of the CDR3 is TGTGCCAGCAGCTTCGGGACTAGCGGTACAAATACGCAGTATTTT. Variable domain in full (rest from reference TRBV13 and TRBJ2-3): AAGVIQSPRHLIKEKRETATLKCYPIPRHDTVYWYQQGPGQDPQFLISFYEKMQSDKGSIPDRFSAQQFSDYHSELNMSSLELGDSALYFCASSFGTSGTNTQYFGPGTRLTVL.

The chain couples TRBV7-8 to TRBJ1-4; the D is unclear. This CDR3 comprises 15 residues. Looked up from germline, CDR1 is SGHVS and CDR2 is FQNEAQ. Trimming removed 6 bases from V and 2 bases from J, with 13 bases in between. The CDR3 bases are TGTGCCAGCAGGGATCGAGGACGGACTAATGAAAAACTGTTTTTT. The encoded protein is CASRDRGRTNEKLFF.

The chain's CDR3 is CASSLGSQGGYTEAFF. For the CDR3, the DNA is TGCGCCAGCAGCTTGGGTTCACAGGGAGGCTACACTGAAGCTTTCTTT. The gene calls are TRBV5-1 and TRBJ1-1, with D perhaps matching TRBD1 (6 bases). The CDR3 covers 16 residues. Deletions cut 0 bases from V and 3 bases from J, with 15 bases between. Germline CDR1 reads SGHRS; CDR2 reads YFSETQ.

The chain combines TRBV9 with TRBJ1-2; D ambiguous. Germline CDR1 and CDR2: SGDLS and YYNGEE. This CDR3 contains 14 residues. Trimming cost V 0 bases and J 4 bases, with 10 bases left between them. The CDR3 loop reads CASSVDTSLYGYTF. CDR3 nucleotide sequence: TGTGCCAGCAGCGTAGATACCTCACTCTATGGCTACACCTTC.